Reported below is one T cell receptor (beta chain). The antigen remains unidentified. It is likely a read error, because the conserved phenylalanine at the end of the CDR3 is missing. The sample belongs to a study of early T cells in non-severe SARS-CoV-2 infection. Background on the study: Bulk RNA isolated from unsorted whole blood underwent sequencing; chains were not paired. The study, taken as a whole, reports: VDJdb-based annotation leaned toward anti-spike CD8 responses and missed private and CD4 specificities.

This CDR3 contains 16 residues. Between the trimmed V and J ends, which lost 4 bases and 0 bases, there was a span of 17 bases. The germline V gene encodes CDR1 SGHRS and CDR2 YFSETQ. Unique molecular identifier tags were affixed to discrete cDNA molecules. TCRdb re-analysed the 5' RACE reads in MiXCR, keeping a single row per CDR3 protein. The data contain about 42,000 distinct CDR3 sequences, over 6% of them singletons. Material: whole blood. The source of this sequence is an adult who was a healthcare worker with PCR-confirmed SARS-CoV-2 infection or an uninfected control (not recorded which). This chain connects TRBV5-1 to TRBJ2-7; D not certain. CDR3 DNA sequence: TGCGCCAGCAGCCTACGGTCCACCGATTCCTCCTACGAGCAGTACTAC. It is translated as CASSLRSTDSSYEQYY.